What follows describes a single T cell receptor (beta chain). The antigen is not known. Nominally healthy donors were sampled, though unrecorded immune exposures were likely. V was clipped by 0 bases and J by 7 bases; unmatched bases: 11. Per germline, CDR1 LNHNV and CDR2 YYDKDF (reference sequence). CDR3 size: 16 residues. Primers: 60 Vbeta forward and 13 Jbeta reverse. Profiling relied on immunoSEQ multiplex PCR, and the TCRdb table lists in-frame clones only, not all of them. Among approximately 110,000 clones, 73% were seen once, and the ten largest hold roughly 0.82%. The data were obtained in a study of cytomegalovirus exposure and HLA in healthy donors. Points from the study as a whole: HLA restriction was apparent for most CMV-associated TCR beta chains in a later analysis. Relative to the roughly 690-donor mean, N-insertions were reportedly fewer in an Asian-associated ancestry cluster in a later analysis.

This chain uses TRBV15 with TRBJ2-5; 7 bases agree with TRBD2. The receptor was isolated from a woman in her 30s in good health and CMV-seronegative. Sample: PBMCs. The DNA for the CDR3 is TGTGCCACCAGCAGAGATGGGGCTCAGCGGGGAGCGACCCAGTACTTC. Its protein is CATSRDGAQRGATQYF.